This T cell receptor (beta chain) came from a study of STAT3 mutations in large granular lymphocyte leukemia. Average productive template count per sample was 35,000 to 45,000. Here immunoSEQ multiplex PCR was the method, and the copy in TCRdb shows in-frame clones only, minus some. The table records 5,500 to 7,500 clones, roughly a third of them present only once. Study-level points and caveats: In T-cell large granular lymphocyte leukemia, about half of patients showed multiple immunodominant subclonotypes. Suggested: STAT3 mutation was not the ancestral event for these clonal expansions.

In germline, CDR1 is LNHDA, CDR2 SQIVND (reference sequence). CDR3 length: 15 residues. Trimming removed 6 bases from V and 2 bases from J, with 14 bases in between. Comment on this clone: What it recognizes is unknown.

The rearrangement links TRBV19 to TRBJ1-5; TRBD1 might be the D (6 bases). This receptor was obtained from a middle-aged woman with T-cell large granular lymphocyte leukemia. Some clones in this sample may be carry-over from other donors' samples. The sequenced sample was peripheral blood mononuclear cells. The CDR3: CASRTGFHGNQPQHF. CDR3 coding DNA: TGTGCCAGTAGAACAGGGTTCCATGGCAATCAGCCCCAGCATTTT.